This is a list of T cell receptor beta chains from one sample in a study of identical twins. One entry per CDR3 protein results from TCRdb running MiXCR on the 5' RACE reads. The sample has 200,000 to 250,000 distinct CDR3 sequences; approximately 12% are singletons. These same data were also listed under a study on yellow fever vaccine responses in identical twins.

Sequenced input: memory (CD45RO+) T cells sorted from blood. The receptors shown here come from a woman aged 18-29 years in good health. CDR3s include the opening cysteine and the closing phenylalanine or tryptophan. A D gene is named only where the DNA matches it firmly. Part of the rows lack a size; the others show once, few, many or a class for expanded clones.

clone size	D gene	J gene	V gene	CDR3 DNA	CDR3 protein
NA	TRBD1	TRBJ2-1	TRBV7-7	TGTGCTAGCAGCTTAGCTCCGACCCAACCGGGACAGGGTTACAATGAGCAGTTCTTC	CASSLAPTQPGQGYNEQFF
NA	NA	TRBJ2-2	TRBV5-6	TGTGCCAGCAGCCCCCTCGGGGGGCTGGGGACCGGGGAGCTGTTTTTT	CASSPLGGLGTGELFF
NA	NA	TRBJ2-7	TRBV10-3	TGTGCCATCAGTGAGGTGGGGGGATCCTACGAGCAGTACTTC	CAISEVGGSYEQYF
NA	NA	TRBJ2-5	TRBV29-1	TGCAGCGTTGTCTCCCCAGGGAGAGAGACCCAGTACTTC	CSVVSPGRETQYF
NA	NA	TRBJ2-1	TRBV5-4	TGTGCCAGCAGCTCACAGGGTCCCGCACCCGGATTCTCCTACAATGAGCAGTTCTTC	CASSSQGPAPGFSYNEQFF
many	TRBD2	TRBJ2-4	TRBV7-9	TGTGCCAGCAGCTTCGCAGCGGGGAGCAAAAACATTCAGTACTTC	CASSFAAGSKNIQYF
NA	TRBD1	TRBJ1-1	TRBV4-3	TGCGCCAGCAGCCAAGCACCGGGACAGGGGGCGAGGGCTTTCTTT	CASSQAPGQGARAFF
many	TRBD2	TRBJ2-7	TRBV12-3/TRBV12-4	TGTGCCAGCACCCGACAGGGACTAGCGGGACCTTACGAGCAGTACTTC	CASTRQGLAGPYEQYF
few	TRBD2	TRBJ2-4	TRBV5-5	TGTGCCAGCAGCTCACGACTAGCGGGGGTTTTTGACATTCAGTACTTC	CASSSRLAGVFDIQYF
many	NA	TRBJ2-7	TRBV12-3/TRBV12-4	TGTGCCAGCAGTTCCTCCGACAGGCTATACGAGCAGTACTTC	CASSSSDRLYEQYF
many	NA	TRBJ1-5	TRBV20-1	TGCAGTGCTGGGGGCTTAGGGGGCAATCAGCCCCAGCATTTT	CSAGGLGGNQPQHF
few	TRBD1	TRBJ1-6	TRBV28	TGTGCCAGCTTCCAGGGGGCCGCCTATAATTCACCCCTCCACTTT	CASFQGAAYNSPLHF
NA	TRBD2	TRBJ2-1	TRBV7-3	TGTGCCAGCAGCTTAACGGGTTGGGCTAGCGGGGGCTATGAGCAGTTCTTC	CASSLTGWASGGYEQFF
NA	NA	TRBJ1-6	TRBV11-1	TGTGCCAGCGGGACCGATCTCTCCTATAATTCACCCCTCCACTTT	CASGTDLSYNSPLHF
NA	TRBD2	TRBJ2-5	TRBV7-9	TGTGCCAGCAGCTTAGAGACTAGCGGGAGTGAGACCCAGTACTTC	CASSLETSGSETQYF
few	TRBD2	TRBJ2-7	TRBV29-1	TGCAGCGTCGGTAGCGGGAGCTCCTACGAGCAGTACTTC	CSVGSGSSYEQYF
many	TRBD2	TRBJ2-2	TRBV29-1	TGCAGCGTTGAACTAGCGGATACGAACACCGGGGAGCTGTTTTTT	CSVELADTNTGELFF
many	NA	TRBJ2-1	TRBV6-1	TGTGCCAGCAGGCTTACAGGTTTGAATGAGCAGTTCTTC	CASRLTGLNEQFF
NA	TRBD2	TRBJ2-3	TRBV5-4	TGTGCCAGCAGAGACCAGCGGGGAAGCACAGATACGCAGTATTTT	CASRDQRGSTDTQYF
NA	TRBD1	TRBJ2-7	TRBV7-2	TGTGCCAGCAGCCCCCAGCGAGGACAGGCCCACGAGCAGTACTTC	CASSPQRGQAHEQYF
NA	TRBD2	TRBJ2-5	TRBV9	TGTGCCAGCAGCGTAGGGATTAGCGGGGGGGTACAAGAGACCCAGTACTTC	CASSVGISGGVQETQYF
few	NA	TRBJ2-1	TRBV20-1	TGCAGTGCTAGGGGGTCGAGACCCAATGAGCAGTTCTTC	CSARGSRPNEQFF
NA	NA	TRBJ2-5	TRBV7-3	TGTGCCAGCAGCCCCTTGGGTGGGGGAGAAGAGACCCAGTACTTC	CASSPLGGGEETQYF
NA	NA	TRBJ1-2	TRBV7-2	TGTGCCAGCAGCCCGACCCAGCGTGATGGCTACACCTTC	CASSPTQRDGYTF
NA	NA	TRBJ2-2	TRBV4-3	TGCGCCAGCAGCCAAGACCGGAAGGGCTCCCTCCCCGGGGAGCTGTTTTTT	CASSQDRKGSLPGELFF
medium-sized	NA	TRBJ1-4	TRBV27	TGTGCCAGCAGACTAATTGCAACTAATGAAAAACTGTTTTTT	CASRLIATNEKLFF
few	NA	TRBJ2-1	TRBV12-3/TRBV12-4	TGTGCCAGCACCACTCTCGGTCGCAATGAGCAGTTCTTC	CASTTLGRNEQFF
NA	NA	TRBJ2-5	TRBV5-1	TGCGCCAGCAGCGTGGGGGCCCAAGAGACCCAGTACTTC	CASSVGAQETQYF
NA	TRBD1	TRBJ1-3	TRBV20-1	TGCAGTGCCAAGACAGGGGGCTTGTCCGGAAACACCATATATTTT	CSAKTGGLSGNTIYF
many	TRBD2	TRBJ2-3	TRBV10-3	TGTGCCACGCGAAGGACTAGCGGGGGTCGGGGCACAGATACGCAGTATTTT	CATRRTSGGRGTDTQYF
many	TRBD1	TRBJ1-2	TRBV28	TGTGCCAGCAGTTTATCCGACAGGGGTGGCTACACCTTC	CASSLSDRGGYTF
few	NA	TRBJ2-1	TRBV20-1	TGCAGTGCCGTTCTAGGGACCAGGACTGATGGTGAGCAGTTCTTC	CSAVLGTRTDGEQFF
few	NA	TRBJ2-7	TRBV10-2	TGCGCCAGCAGCACAGGGTCCAGCGAGCAGTACTTC	CASSTGSSEQYF
many	NA	TRBJ2-1	TRBV5-1	TGCGCCAGCATATCACAGGGTACCAATGAGCAGTTCTTC	CASISQGTNEQFF
many	NA	TRBJ2-5	TRBV7-8	TGTGCCAGCAGCAGGGTTCGAGAGACCCAGTACTTC	CASSRVRETQYF
NA	TRBD2	TRBJ2-3	TRBV5-1	TGCGCCAGCAGCCTAGGACTAGCGGGAGTTAGAGATACGCAGTATTTT	CASSLGLAGVRDTQYF
many	NA	TRBJ1-5	TRBV5-1	TGCGCCAGTGCATGGGGGAGCAATCAGCCCCAGCATTTT	CASAWGSNQPQHF
NA	NA	TRBJ2-1	TRBV20-1	TGCAGTGCTAGAGCCCTAGGGGCGAACGCACTCCATGAGCAGTTCTTC	CSARALGANALHEQFF
once	TRBD1	TRBJ2-3	TRBV24-1	TGTACCACCAGTGATGGGCACAGGGGGCGCGGGCACACAGATACGCAGTATTTT	CTTSDGHRGRGHTDTQYF
few	TRBD1	TRBJ1-6	TRBV6-1	TGTGCCAGCAGTGCTACCGGGACAGGGAATTCACCCCTCCACTTT	CASSATGTGNSPLHF
few	NA	TRBJ2-1	TRBV11-3	TGTGCCAGCAGTCTACAGGGTCGCAATGAGCAGTTCTTC	CASSLQGRNEQFF
many	NA	TRBJ1-5	TRBV4-1	TGCGCCAGGGGGGGGAACCAGCCCCAGCATTTT	CARGGNQPQHF
many	TRBD1	TRBJ2-2	TRBV5-6	TGTGCCAGCAATCCCGGGACAGGGGTGACCGGGGAGCTGTTTTTT	CASNPGTGVTGELFF
NA	TRBD2	TRBJ2-1	TRBV7-2	TGTGCCAGCAGCTTAGCAGTAAGAAGCGGGAGGAGTAAGGCCTACAATGAGCAGTTCTTC	CASSLAVRSGRSKAYNEQFF
few	NA	TRBJ2-1	TRBV20-1	TGCAGTGCTAGCCAGGGGATACCGTTCTTC	CSASQGIPFF
NA	NA	TRBJ2-7	TRBV6-2/TRBV6-3	TGTGCCAGCAGTTACGAGTTCGGCTTAGTGGAGCAGTACTTC	CASSYEFGLVEQYF
few	NA	TRBJ2-1	TRBV3-1	TGTGCCAGCAGCAGGGAGAGGAATGAGCAGTTCTTC	CASSRERNEQFF
NA	NA	TRBJ1-4	TRBV12-3/TRBV12-4	TGTGCCAGCAGTTTTGACTGGAAACTGTTTTTT	CASSFDWKLFF
NA	NA	TRBJ1-2	TRBV20-1	TGCAGTGCTAGAGATTTTGGGGGCGGAGCTAACTATGGCTACACCTTC	CSARDFGGGANYGYTF
NA	TRBD2	TRBJ2-7	TRBV7-2	TGTGCCAGCAGCTTAGTGGCGGGGGGTTCCTACGAGCAGTACTTC	CASSLVAGGSYEQYF
many	NA	TRBJ2-7	TRBV7-2	TGTGCCAGCAGCCGCACACCCGGAAGGTACGAGCAGTACTTC	CASSRTPGRYEQYF
few	TRBD2	TRBJ2-1	TRBV20-1	TGCAGTGCTAATACCTGGGGGACTAGCGGTACCAATGAGCAGTTCTTC	CSANTWGTSGTNEQFF
many	NA	TRBJ2-5	TRBV28	TGTGCCAGCAGTTTGCCAGTACAAGAGACCCAGTACTTC	CASSLPVQETQYF
NA	NA	TRBJ1-2	TRBV30	TGTGCCTGGGTTAGGGCACCAGCAAACTATGGCTACACCTTC	CAWVRAPANYGYTF